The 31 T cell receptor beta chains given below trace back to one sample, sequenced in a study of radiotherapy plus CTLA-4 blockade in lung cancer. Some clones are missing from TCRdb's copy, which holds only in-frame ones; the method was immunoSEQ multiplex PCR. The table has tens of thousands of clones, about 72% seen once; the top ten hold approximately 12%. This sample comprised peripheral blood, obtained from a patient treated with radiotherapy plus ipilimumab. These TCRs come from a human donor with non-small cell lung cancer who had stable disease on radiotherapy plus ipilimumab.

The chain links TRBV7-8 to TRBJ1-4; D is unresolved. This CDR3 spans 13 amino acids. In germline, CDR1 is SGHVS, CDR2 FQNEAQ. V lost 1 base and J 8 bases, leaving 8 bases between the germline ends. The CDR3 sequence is CASSLVGSEKLFF. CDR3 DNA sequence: TGTGCCAGCAGCTTAGTGGGTAGCGAAAAACTGTTTTTT. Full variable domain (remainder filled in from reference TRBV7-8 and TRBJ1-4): GAGVSQSPRYKVAKRGQDVALRCDPISGHVSLFWYQQALGQGPEFLTYFQNEAQLDKSGLPSDRFFAERPEGSVSTLKIQRTQQEDSAVYLCASSLVGSEKLFFGSGTQLSVL.

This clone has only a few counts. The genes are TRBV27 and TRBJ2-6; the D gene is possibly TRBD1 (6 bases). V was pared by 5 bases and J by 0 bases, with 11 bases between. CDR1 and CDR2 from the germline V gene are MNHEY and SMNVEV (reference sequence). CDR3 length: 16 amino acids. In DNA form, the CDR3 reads TGTGCCAGCAGTCTGGGGGCCTTCTCTGGGGCCAACGTCCTGACTTTC. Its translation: CASSLGAFSGANVLTF.

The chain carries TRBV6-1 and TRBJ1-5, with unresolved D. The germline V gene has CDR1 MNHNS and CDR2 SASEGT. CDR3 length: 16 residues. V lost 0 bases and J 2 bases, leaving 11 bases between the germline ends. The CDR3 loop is CASSEAARSGNQPQHF. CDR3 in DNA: TGTGCCAGCAGTGAAGCTGCGAGGTCGGGCAATCAGCCCCAGCATTTT.

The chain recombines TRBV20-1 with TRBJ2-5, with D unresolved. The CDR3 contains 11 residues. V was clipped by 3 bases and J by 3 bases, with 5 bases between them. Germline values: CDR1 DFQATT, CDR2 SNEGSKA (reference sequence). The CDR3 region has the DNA TGCAGTGCTAGGGGCGAAGAGACCCAGTACTTC. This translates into CSARGEETQYF.

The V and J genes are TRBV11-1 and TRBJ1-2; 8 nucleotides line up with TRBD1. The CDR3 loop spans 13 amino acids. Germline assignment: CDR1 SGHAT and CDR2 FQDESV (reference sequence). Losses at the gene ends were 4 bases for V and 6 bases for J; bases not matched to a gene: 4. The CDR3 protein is CASSSGQGNGYTF. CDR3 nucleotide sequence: TGTGCCAGCAGCTCCGGACAGGGAAATGGCTACACCTTC.

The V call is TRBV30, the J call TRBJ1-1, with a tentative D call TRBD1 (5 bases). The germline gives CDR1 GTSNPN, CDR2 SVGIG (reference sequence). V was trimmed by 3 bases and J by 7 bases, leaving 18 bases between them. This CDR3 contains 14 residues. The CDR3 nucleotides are TGTGCCTGGAGGGACCCGGGACCTTCAATTGAAGCTTTCTTT. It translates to CAWRDPGPSIEAFF.

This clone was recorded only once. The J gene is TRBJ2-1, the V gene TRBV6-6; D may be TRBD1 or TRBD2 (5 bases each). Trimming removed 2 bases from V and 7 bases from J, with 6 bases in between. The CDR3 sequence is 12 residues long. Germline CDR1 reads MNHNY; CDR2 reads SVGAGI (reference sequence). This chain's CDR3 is CASSYGGNEQFF. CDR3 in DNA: TGTGCCAGCAGTTACGGGGGAAATGAGCAGTTCTTC.

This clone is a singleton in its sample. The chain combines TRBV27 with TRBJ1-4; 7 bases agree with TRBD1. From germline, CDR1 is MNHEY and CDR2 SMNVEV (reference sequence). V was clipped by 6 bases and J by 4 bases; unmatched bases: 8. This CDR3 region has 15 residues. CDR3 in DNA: TGTGCCAGCAGCCCCCGACAGGGCCTTAATGAAAAACTGTTTTTT. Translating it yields CASSPRQGLNEKLFF. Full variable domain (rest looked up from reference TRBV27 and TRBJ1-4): EAQVTQNPRYLITVTGKKLTVTCSQNMNHEYMSWYRQDPGLGLRQIYYSMNVEVTDKGDVPEGYKVSRKEKRNFPLILESPSPNQTSLYFCASSPRQGLNEKLFFGSGTQLSVL.

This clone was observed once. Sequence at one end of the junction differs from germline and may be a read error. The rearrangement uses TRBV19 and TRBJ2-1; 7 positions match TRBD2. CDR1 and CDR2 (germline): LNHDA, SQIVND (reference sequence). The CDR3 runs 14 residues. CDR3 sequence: CASSRGGVYSEQFF. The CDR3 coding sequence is TGTGCCAGTAGTAGGGGGGGGGTTTACAGTGAGCAGTTCTTC.

The CDR3 protein is CASSLVGGGEQFF. DNA of the CDR3: TGTGCCAGCAGCTTGGTGGGGGGCGGTGAGCAGTTCTTC. V gene TRBV5-4 combines with J gene TRBJ2-1; D is perhaps TRBD1 or TRBD2 (6 bases each). CDR1 and CDR2 from the germline V gene are SGHNT and YYREEE (reference sequence). The CDR3 is 13 amino acids. Trimming cost V 0 bases and J 9 bases, with 10 bases left between them.

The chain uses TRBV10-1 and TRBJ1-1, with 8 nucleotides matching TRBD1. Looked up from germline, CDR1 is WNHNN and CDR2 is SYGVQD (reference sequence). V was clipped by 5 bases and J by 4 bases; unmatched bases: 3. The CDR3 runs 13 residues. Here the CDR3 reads CASSPGGLTEAFF. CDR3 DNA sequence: TGCGCCAGCAGTCCAGGGGGCCTCACTGAAGCTTTCTTT.

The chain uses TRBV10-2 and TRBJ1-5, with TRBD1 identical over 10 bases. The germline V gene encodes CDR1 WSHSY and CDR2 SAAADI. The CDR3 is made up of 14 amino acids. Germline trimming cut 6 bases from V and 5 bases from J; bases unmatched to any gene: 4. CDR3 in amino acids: CASREDRGDQPQHF. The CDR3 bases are TGCGCCAGCAGAGAGGACAGGGGGGATCAGCCCCAGCATTTT.

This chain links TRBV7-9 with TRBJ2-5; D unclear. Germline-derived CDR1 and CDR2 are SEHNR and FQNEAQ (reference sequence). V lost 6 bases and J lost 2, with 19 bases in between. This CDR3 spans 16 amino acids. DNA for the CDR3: TGTGCCAGCAGACCAGGCCTCGGGTCGAGACAAGAGACCCAGTACTTC. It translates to CASRPGLGSRQETQYF. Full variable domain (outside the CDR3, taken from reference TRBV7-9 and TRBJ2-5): DTGVSQNPRHKITKRGQNVTFRCDPISEHNRLYWYRQTLGQGPEFLTYFQNEAQLEKSRLLSDRFSAERPKGSFSTLEIQRTEQGDSAMYLCASRPGLGSRQETQYFGPGTRLLVL.

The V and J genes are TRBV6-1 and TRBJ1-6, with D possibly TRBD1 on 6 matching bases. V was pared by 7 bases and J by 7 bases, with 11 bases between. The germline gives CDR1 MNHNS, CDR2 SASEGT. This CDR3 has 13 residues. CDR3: CASKGQLNSPLHF. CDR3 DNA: TGTGCCAGCAAGGGACAACTAAATTCACCCCTCCACTTT.

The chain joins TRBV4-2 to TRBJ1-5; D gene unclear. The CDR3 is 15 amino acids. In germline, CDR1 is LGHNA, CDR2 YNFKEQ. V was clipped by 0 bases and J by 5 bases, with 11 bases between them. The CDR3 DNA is TGTGCCAGCAGCCAAGATTGGGATTTTGATCAGCCCCAGCATTTT. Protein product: CASSQDWDFDQPQHF.

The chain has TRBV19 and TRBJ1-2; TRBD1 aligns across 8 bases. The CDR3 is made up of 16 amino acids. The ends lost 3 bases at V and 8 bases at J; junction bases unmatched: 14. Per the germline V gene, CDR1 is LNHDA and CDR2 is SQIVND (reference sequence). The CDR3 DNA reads TGTGCCAGTAGTATTCATCTGGATCAGGGGGCTCTGGGCTACACCTTC. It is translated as CASSIHLDQGALGYTF.

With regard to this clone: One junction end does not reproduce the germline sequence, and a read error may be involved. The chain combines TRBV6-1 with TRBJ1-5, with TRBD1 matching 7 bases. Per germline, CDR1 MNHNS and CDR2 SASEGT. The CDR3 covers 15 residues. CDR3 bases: TGTGCCAGCAGCGAAGGAGGGGGCGCGGGACAGCCCCAGCATTTT. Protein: CASSEGGGAGQPQHF.

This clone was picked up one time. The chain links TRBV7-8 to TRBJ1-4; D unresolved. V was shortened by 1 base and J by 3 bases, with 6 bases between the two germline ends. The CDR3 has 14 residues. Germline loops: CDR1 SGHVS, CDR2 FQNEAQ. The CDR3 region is CASSLGLANEKLFF. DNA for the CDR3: TGTGCCAGCAGCTTAGGCCTCGCTAATGAAAAACTGTTTTTT.

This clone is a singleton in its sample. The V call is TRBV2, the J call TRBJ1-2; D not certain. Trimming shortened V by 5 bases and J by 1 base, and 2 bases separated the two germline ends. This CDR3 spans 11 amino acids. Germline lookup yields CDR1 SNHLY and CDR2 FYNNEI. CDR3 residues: CASSLNYGYTF. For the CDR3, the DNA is TGTGCCAGCAGTCTTAACTATGGCTACACCTTC.

The CDR3 spells CASKKTGGVQPEAFF. The CDR3 DNA sequence: TGTGCCAGCAAAAAGACAGGGGGCGTCCAACCTGAAGCTTTCTTT. V gene TRBV25-1 combines with J gene TRBJ1-1; the match to TRBD1 covers 10 bases. The CDR3 is 15 residues long. CDR1 is MGHDK, CDR2 SYGVNS, per germline. V shed 7 bases, J shed 6 bases, and the junction held 11 bases outside the gene matches.

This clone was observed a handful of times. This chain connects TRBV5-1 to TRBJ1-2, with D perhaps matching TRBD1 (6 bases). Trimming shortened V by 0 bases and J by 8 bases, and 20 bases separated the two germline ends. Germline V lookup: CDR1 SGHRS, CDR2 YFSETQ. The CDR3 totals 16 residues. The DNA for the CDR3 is TGCGCCAGCAGCTTGGAAAGTGGGGGGCCGGGGAAAGGCTACACCTTC. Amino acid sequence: CASSLESGGPGKGYTF.

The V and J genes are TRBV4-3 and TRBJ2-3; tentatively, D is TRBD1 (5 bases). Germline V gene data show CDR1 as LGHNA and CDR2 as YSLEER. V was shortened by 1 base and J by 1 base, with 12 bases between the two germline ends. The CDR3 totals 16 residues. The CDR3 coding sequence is TGCGCCAGCAGCCAAGGCGCAGGGATGGGCACAGATACGCAGTATTTT. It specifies CASSQGAGMGTDTQYF.

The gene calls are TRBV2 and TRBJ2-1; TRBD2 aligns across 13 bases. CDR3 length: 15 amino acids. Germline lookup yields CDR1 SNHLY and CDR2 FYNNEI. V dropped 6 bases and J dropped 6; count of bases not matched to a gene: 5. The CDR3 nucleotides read TGTGCCAGCAGCCCCGGGACTAGCGGGGTCAATGAGCAGTTCTTC. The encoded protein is CASSPGTSGVNEQFF.

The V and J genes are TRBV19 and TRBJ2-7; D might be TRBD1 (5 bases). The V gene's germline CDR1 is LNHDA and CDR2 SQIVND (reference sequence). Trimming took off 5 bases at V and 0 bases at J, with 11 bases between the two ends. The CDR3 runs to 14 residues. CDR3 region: CASSVGQASYEQYF. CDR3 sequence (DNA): TGTGCCAGTAGTGTGGGGCAGGCCTCCTACGAGCAGTACTTC.

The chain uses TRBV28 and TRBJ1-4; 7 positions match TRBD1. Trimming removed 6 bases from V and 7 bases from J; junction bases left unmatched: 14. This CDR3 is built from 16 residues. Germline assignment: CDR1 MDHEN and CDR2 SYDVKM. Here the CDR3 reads CASSPTLDRAGEKLFF. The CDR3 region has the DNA TGTGCCAGCAGCCCCACCCTAGACAGGGCAGGTGAAAAACTGTTTTTT.

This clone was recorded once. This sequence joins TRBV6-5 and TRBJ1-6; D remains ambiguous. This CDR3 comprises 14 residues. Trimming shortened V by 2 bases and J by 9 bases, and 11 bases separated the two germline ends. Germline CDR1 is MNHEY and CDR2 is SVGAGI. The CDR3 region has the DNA TGTGCCAGCAGTTACGCCGGGATTAGTTCACCCCTCCACTTT. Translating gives CASSYAGISSPLHF.

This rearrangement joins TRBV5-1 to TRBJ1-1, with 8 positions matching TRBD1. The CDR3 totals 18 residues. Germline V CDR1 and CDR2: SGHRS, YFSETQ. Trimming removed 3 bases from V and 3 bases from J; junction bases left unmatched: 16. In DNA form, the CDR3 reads TGCGCCAGCAGCTCGACAGGGGTAGGAATTGGCTCGGACACTGAAGCTTTCTTT. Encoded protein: CASSSTGVGIGSDTEAFF.

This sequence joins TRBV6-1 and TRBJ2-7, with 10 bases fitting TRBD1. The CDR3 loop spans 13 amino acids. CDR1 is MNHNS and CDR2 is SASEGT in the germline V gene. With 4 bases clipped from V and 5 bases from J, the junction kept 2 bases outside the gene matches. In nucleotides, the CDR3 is TGTGCCAGCAGTGGGGACAGGGGCCACGAGCAGTACGTC. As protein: CASSGDRGHEQYV.

CDR3 amino acids: CASNDNVNTEAFF. CDR3 sequence (DNA): TGTGCCAGCAACGACAACGTGAACACTGAAGCTTTCTTT. The chain couples TRBV6-6 to TRBJ1-1; D ambiguous. Trimming shortened V by 7 bases and J by 0 bases, and 9 bases separated the two germline ends. CDR1 MNHNY and CDR2 SVGAGI come from the germline V gene (reference sequence). The CDR3 covers 13 residues.

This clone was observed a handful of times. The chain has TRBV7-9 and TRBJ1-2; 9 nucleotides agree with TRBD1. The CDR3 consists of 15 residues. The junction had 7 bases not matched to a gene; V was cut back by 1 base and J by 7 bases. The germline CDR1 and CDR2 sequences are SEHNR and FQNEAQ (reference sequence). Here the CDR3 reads CASSLGMGQGFGYTF. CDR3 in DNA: TGTGCCAGCAGCTTAGGCATGGGACAGGGCTTTGGCTACACCTTC.

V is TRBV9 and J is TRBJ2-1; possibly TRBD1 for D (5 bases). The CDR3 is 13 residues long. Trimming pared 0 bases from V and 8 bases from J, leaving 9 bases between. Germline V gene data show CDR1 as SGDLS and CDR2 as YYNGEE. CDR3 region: CASSVAGAHEQFF. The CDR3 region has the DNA TGTGCCAGCAGCGTAGCTGGGGCGCATGAGCAGTTCTTC.